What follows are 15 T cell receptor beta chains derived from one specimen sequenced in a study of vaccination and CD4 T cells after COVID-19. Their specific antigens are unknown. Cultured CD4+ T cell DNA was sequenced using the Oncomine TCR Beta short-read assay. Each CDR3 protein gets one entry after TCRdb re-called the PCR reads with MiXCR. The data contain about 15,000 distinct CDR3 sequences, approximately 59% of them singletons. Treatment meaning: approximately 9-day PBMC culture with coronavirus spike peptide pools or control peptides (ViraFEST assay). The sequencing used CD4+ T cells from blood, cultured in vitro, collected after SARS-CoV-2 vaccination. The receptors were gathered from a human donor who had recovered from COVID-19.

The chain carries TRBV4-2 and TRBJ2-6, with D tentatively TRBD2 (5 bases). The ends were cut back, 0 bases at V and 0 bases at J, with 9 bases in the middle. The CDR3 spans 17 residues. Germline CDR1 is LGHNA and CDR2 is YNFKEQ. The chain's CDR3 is CASSQDGVVSGANVLTF. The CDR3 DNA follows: TGTGCCAGCAGCCAAGACGGGGTGGTCTCTGGGGCCAACGTCCTGACTTTC.

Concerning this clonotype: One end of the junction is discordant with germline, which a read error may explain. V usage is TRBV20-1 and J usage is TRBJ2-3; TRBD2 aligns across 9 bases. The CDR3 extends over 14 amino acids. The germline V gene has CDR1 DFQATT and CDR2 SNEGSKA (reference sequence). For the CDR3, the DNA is TGCAGTGCTAGGCCCGGGACTAGCATAGATACGCAGTATTTT. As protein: CSARPGTSIDTQYF.

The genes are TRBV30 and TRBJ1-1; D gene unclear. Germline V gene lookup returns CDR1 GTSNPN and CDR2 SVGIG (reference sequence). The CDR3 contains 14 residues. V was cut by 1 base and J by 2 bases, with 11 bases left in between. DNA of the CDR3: TGTGCCTGGAGTGGGAGGGAGGTAAACACTGAAGCTTTCTTT. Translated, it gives CAWSGREVNTEAFF.

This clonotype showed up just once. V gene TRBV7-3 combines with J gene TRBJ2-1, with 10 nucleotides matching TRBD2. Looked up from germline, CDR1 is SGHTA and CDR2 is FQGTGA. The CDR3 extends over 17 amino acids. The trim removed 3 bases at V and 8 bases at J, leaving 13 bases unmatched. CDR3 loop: CASSFDLAGGLRDEQFF. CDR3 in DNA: TGTGCCAGCAGCTTCGACTTAGCGGGAGGTCTCAGGGATGAGCAGTTCTTC.

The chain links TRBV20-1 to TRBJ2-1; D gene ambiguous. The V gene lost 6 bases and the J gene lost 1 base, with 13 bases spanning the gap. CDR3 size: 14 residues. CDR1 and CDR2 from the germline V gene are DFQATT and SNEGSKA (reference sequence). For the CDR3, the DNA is TGCAGTGCCCGGTGGTGGCGGTCCTACAATGAGCAGTTCTTC. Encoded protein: CSARWWRSYNEQFF.

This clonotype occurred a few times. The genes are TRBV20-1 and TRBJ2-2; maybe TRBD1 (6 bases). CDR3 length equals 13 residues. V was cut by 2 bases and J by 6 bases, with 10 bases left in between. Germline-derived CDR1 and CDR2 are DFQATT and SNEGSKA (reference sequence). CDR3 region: CSARTNRAGELFF. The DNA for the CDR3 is TGCAGTGCTAGAACAAACAGGGCCGGGGAGCTGTTTTTT.

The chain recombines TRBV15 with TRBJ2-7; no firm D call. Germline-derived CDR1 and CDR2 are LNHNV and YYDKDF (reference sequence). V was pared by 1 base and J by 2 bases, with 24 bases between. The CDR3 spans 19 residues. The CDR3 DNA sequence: TGTGCCACCAGCAGAGTAGATCCGGGTCTCCTCACCATTCCCTACGAGCAGTACTTC. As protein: CATSRVDPGLLTIPYEQYF.

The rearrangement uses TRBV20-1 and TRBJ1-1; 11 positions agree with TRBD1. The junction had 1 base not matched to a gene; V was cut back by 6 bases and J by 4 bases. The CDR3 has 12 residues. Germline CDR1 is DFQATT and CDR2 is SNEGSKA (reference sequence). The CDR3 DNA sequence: TGCAGTGCGGGGACAGGGGGCACTGAAGCTTTCTTT. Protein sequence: CSAGTGGTEAFF.

The DNA for the CDR3 is TGTGCCAGCAGCCGCAGGGCGAGCTCGTCCTACGAGCAGTACTTC. Protein sequence: CASSRRASSSYEQYF. The rearrangement links TRBV27 to TRBJ2-7; D is possibly TRBD1 (5 bases). Germline V gene sequence: CDR1 MNHEY, CDR2 SMNVEV (reference sequence). Between the trimmed V and J ends, which lost 6 bases and 1 base, there was a span of 16 bases. The CDR3 loop spans 15 amino acids.

The CDR3 sequence: CASSMGLPNTEAFF. CDR3 sequence (DNA): TGTGCCAGTAGTATGGGACTCCCCAACACTGAAGCTTTCTTT. This sequence joins TRBV19 and TRBJ1-1; D might be TRBD1 (5 bases). This CDR3 contains 14 residues. From germline, CDR1 is LNHDA and CDR2 SQIVND (reference sequence). Trimming stripped 3 bases from V and 2 bases from J, with 10 bases between.

CDR3 sequence reads: CASRSGGGRESGNTIYF. The CDR3 DNA is TGTGCCAGCAGAAGCGGGGGCGGGAGGGAAAGTGGAAACACCATATATTTT. The V and J genes are TRBV7-2 and TRBJ1-3; D is perhaps TRBD1 (6 bases). Germline V gene data show CDR1 as SGHTA and CDR2 as FQGNSA. Trimming removed 6 bases at V and 3 bases at J, with 21 bases between. The CDR3 totals 17 residues.

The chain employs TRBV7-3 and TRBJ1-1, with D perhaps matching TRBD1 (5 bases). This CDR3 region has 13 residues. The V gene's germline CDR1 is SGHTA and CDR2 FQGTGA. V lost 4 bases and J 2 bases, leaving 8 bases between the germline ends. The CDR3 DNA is TGTGCCAGCAGCTGGACATATAACACTGAAGCTTTCTTT. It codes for CASSWTYNTEAFF.

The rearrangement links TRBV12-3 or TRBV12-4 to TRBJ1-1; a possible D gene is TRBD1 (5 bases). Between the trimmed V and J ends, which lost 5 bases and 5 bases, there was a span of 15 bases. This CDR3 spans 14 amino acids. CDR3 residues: CASSPSGGVTEAFF. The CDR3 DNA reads TGTGCCAGCAGTCCTAGCGGGGGGGTTACTGAAGCTTTCTTT.

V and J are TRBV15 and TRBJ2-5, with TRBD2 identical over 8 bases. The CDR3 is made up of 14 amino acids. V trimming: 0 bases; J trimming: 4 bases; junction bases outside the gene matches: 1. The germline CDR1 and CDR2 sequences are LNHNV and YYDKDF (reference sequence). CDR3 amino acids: CATSRDLAGETQYF. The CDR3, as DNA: TGTGCCACCAGCAGAGATCTAGCGGGAGAGACCCAGTACTTC.

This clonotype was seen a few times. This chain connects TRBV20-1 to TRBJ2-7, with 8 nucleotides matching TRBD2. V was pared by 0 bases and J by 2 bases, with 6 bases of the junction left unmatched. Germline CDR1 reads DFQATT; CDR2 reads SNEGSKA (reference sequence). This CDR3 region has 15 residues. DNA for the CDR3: TGCAGTGCTAGAGATTCGGGTAGCGGGGCCTACGAGCAGTACTTC. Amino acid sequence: CSARDSGSGAYEQYF.